This TCR beta chain was found in a study of blood T cell repertoires in COVID-19. The CDR3 runs to 15 residues. CDR1 is SGHTA and CDR2 is FQGNSA in the germline V gene. V dropped 5 bases and J dropped 5; count of bases not matched to a gene: 9. TCRdb's copy holds only in-frame clones and misses some; the assay was immunoSEQ multiplex PCR. Among around 140,000 clones listed, 65% to 85% were seen once. Material: peripheral blood. The clonotype comes from an elderly woman with acute or convalescent COVID-19. The chain joins TRBV7-2 to TRBJ2-1, with 7 bases aligning to TRBD2. The CDR3 loop reads CASSLGGRANNEQFF. The CDR3 nucleotides are TGTGCCAGCAGCCTGGGCGGGAGAGCGAACAATGAGCAGTTCTTC.